This T cell receptor (beta chain) was retrieved from a study of blood T cell repertoires in COVID-19. Study at large: PBMCs, B-cell-depleted T cells, or T cells provided the cDNA or gDNA that made up the material.

Grouping used clinical history reported by participants in a survey and questionnaire. Cohort 3 donors were reported recovered after two negative PCRs, clearance, or symptom resolution. TCRdb keeps only in-frame clones here, not all; method: immunoSEQ multiplex PCR. The sample records approximately 300,000 clones, 70% to 90% being singletons. CDR3 length: 17 amino acids. V was pared by 5 bases and J by 4 bases, with 23 bases between. Germline CDR1 SGHAT, CDR2 FQNNGV. The sample holds one count of this clone. The clonotype originates from a woman in her 30s who had recovered from COVID-19. The chain uses TRBV11-2 and TRBJ1-1; D is ambiguous. Material: PBMCs or T cells enriched from blood (not recorded which). The CDR3 sequence is CASSTYLTGARGTEAFF. In nucleotides, the CDR3 is TGTGCCAGCAGCACTTACTTAACGGGAGCCAGAGGCACTGAAGCTTTCTTT. The full variable domain, rest sourced from reference TRBV11-2 and TRBJ1-1, is EAGVAQSPRYKIIEKRQSVAFWCNPISGHATLYWYQQILGQGPKLLIQFQNNGVVDDSQLPKDRFSAERLKGVDSTLKIQPAKLEDSAVYLCASSTYLTGARGTEAFFGQGTRLTVV.